Sequencing of this T cell receptor beta chain was carried out in a study of T cell responses to AZD1222 COVID-19 vaccine. The CDR3 is 15 amino acids. Per germline, CDR1 SEHNR and CDR2 FQNEAQ (reference sequence). Data came from immunoSEQ multiplex PCR; TCRdb stores just in-frame clones and leaves some out. The sample carries around 140,000 clones, approximately 85% recorded once. Sequencing used peripheral blood, obtained 28 days after the second dose of the MenACWY control vaccine. The receptor was derived from an adult who received the MenACWY meningococcal vaccine as a control. The genes are TRBV7-9 and TRBJ2-5; TRBD2 matches 15 bases. The CDR3 here is CAAGTSGRIKETQYF. CDR3 coding DNA: TGTGCGGCCGGGACTAGCGGGAGGATTAAGGAGACCCAGTACTTC.